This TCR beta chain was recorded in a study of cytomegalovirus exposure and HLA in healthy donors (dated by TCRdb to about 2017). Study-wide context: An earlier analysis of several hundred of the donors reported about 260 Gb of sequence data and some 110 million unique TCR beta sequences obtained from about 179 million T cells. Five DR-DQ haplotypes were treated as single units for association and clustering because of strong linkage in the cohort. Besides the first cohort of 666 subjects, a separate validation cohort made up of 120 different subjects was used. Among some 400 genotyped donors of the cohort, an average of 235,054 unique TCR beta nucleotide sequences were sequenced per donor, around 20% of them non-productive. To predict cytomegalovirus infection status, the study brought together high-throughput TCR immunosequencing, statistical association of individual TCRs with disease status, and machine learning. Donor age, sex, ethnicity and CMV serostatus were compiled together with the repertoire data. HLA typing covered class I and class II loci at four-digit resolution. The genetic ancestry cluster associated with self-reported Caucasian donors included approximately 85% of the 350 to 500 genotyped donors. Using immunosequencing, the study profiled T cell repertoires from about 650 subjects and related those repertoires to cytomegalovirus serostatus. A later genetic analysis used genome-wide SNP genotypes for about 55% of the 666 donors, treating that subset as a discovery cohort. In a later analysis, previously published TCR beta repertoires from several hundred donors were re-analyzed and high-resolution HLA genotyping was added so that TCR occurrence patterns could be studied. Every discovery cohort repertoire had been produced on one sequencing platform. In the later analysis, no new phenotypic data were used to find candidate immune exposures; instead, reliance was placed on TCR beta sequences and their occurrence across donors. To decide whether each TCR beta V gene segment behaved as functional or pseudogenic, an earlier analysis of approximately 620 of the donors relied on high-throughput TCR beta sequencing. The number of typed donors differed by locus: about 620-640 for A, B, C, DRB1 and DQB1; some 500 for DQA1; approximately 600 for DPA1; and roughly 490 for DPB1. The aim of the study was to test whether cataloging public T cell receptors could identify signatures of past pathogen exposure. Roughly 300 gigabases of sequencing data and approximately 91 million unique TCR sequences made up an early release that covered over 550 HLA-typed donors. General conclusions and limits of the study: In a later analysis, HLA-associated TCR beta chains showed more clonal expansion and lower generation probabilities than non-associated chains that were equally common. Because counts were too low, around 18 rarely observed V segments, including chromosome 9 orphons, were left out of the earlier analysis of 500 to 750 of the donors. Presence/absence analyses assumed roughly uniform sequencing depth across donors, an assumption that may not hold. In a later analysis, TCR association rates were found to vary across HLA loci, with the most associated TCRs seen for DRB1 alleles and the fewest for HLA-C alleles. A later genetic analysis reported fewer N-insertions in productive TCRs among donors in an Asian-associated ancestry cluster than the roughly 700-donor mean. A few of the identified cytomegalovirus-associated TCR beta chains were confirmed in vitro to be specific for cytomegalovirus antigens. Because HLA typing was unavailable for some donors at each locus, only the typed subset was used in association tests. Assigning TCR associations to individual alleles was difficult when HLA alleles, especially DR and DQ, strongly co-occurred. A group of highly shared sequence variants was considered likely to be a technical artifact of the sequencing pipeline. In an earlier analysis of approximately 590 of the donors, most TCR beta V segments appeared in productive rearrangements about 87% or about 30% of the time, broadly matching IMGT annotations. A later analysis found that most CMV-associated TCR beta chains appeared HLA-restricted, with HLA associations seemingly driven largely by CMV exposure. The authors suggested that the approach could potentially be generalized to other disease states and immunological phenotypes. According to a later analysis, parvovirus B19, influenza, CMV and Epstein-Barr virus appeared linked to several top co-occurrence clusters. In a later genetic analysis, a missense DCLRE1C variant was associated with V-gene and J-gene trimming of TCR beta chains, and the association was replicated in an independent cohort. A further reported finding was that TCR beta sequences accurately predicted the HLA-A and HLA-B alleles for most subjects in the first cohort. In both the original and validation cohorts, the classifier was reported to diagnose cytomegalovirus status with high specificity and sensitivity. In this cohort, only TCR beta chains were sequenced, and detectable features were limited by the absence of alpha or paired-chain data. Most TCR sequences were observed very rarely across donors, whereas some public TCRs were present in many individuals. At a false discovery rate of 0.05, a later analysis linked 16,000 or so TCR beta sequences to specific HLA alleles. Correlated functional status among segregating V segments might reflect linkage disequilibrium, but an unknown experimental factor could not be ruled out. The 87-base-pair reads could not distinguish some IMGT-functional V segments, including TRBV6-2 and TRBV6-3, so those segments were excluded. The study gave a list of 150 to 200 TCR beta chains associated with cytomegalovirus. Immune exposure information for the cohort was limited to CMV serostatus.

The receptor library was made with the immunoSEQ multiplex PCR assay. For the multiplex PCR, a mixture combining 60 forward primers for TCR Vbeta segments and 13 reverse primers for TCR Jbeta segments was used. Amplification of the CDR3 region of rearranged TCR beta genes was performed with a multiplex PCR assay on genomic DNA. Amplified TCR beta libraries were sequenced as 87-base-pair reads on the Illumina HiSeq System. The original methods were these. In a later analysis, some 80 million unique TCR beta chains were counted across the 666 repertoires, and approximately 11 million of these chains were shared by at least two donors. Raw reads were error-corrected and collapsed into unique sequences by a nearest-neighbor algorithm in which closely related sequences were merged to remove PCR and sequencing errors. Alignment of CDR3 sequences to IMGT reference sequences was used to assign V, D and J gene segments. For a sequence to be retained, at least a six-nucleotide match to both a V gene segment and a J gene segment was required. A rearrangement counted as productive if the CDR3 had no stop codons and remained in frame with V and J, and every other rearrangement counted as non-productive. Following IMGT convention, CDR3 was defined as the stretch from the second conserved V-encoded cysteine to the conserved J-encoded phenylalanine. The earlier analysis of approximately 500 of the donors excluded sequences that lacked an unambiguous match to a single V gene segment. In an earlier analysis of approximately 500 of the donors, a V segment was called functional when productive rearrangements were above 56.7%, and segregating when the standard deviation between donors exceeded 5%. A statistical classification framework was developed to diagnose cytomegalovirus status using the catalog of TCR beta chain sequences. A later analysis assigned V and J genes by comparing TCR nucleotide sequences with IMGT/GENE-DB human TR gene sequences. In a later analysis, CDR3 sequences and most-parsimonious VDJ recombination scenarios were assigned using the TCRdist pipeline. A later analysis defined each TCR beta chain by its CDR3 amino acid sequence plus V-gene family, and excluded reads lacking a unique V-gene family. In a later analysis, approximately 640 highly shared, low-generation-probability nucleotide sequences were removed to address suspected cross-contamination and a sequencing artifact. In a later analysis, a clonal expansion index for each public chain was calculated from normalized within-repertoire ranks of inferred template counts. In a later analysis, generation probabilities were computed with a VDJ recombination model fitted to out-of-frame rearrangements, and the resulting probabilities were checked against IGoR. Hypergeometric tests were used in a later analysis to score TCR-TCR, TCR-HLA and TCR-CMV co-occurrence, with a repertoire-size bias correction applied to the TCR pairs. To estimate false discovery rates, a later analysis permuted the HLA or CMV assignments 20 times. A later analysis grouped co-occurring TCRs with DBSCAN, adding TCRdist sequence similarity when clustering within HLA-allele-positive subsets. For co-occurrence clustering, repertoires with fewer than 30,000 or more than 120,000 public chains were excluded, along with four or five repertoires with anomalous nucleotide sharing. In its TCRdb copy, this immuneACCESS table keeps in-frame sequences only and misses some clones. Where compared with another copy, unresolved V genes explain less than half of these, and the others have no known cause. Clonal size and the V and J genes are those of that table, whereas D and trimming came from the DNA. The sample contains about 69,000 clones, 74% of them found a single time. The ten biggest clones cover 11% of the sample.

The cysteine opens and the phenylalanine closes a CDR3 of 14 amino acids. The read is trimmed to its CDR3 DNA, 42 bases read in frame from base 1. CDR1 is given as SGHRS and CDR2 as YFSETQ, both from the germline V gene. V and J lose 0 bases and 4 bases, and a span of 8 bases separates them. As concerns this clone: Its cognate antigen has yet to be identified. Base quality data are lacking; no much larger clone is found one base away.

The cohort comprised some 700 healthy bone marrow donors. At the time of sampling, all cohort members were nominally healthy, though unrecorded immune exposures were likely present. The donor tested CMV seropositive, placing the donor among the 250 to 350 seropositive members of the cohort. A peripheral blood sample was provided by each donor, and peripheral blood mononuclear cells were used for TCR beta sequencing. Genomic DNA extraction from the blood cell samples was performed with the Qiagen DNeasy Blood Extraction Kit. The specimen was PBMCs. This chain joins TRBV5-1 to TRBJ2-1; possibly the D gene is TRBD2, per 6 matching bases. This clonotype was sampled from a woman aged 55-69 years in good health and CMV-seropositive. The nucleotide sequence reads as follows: TGCGCCAGCAGCTTGGCGACTAGATACAATGAGCAGTTCTTC. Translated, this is CASSLATRYNEQFF.